One and the same sample provided the 25 T cell receptor beta chains below, sequenced in a study of T cell responses to AZD1222 COVID-19 vaccine. Sequencing was performed with immunoSEQ multiplex PCR; in TCRdb, only in-frame clones are kept and a portion is missing. The sample carries some 140,000 clones, more than 85% recorded once. The sequencing here drew on peripheral blood, taken on day 0 of AZD1222 vaccination. All receptors come from an adult in good health.

The chain couples TRBV5-1 to TRBJ2-2, with TRBD1 matching over 7 bases. Germline-derived CDR1 and CDR2 are SGHRS and YFSETQ. This CDR3 is 13 amino acids long. The V and J ends lost 8 bases and 0 bases, in that order; junction bases with no gene match: 1. CDR3 loop: CASGTANTGELFF. The CDR3, as DNA: TGCGCCAGTGGGACAGCGAACACCGGGGAGCTGTTTTTT.

The CDR3: CASSRRAGELFF. Written as DNA, the CDR3 is TGTGCCAGCAGTAGACGGGCCGGGGAGCTGTTTTTT. V and J are TRBV27 and TRBJ2-2, with D hard to call. Germline V lookup: CDR1 MNHEY, CDR2 SMNVEV (reference sequence). The ends were cut back, 5 bases at V and 6 bases at J, with 7 bases in the middle. The CDR3 is 12 amino acids.

The rearrangement links TRBV10-3 to TRBJ1-2; D unresolved. Germline-derived CDR1 and CDR2 are ENHRY and SYGVKD. This CDR3 has 19 amino acids. Deletions cut 0 bases from V and 4 bases from J, with 24 bases between. In DNA form, the CDR3 reads TGTGCCATCAGTGAGTCACTAGCTCGTAGAGGGTATGTAGGCTATGGCTACACCTTC. Protein: CAISESLARRGYVGYGYTF.

V is TRBV19 and J is TRBJ2-7; perhaps TRBD1 as D (6 bases). Trimming shortened V by 5 bases and J by 4 bases, and 15 bases separated the two germline ends. Looked up from germline, CDR1 is LNHDA and CDR2 is SQIVND (reference sequence). CDR3 length equals 14 residues. The CDR3 DNA reads as TGTGCCAGTAGTCTATACCGGGACACGTACGAGCAGTACTTC. Translated, it gives CASSLYRDTYEQYF.

This clone has just one count. The chain couples TRBV27 to TRBJ1-6, with 8 bases lining up with TRBD1. There are 15 residues in the CDR3. After removal of 7 bases from V and 6 bases from J, the junction contained 8 bases not matched to a gene. Germline CDR1 reads MNHEY; CDR2 reads SMNVEV (reference sequence). The CDR3 coding sequence is TGTGCCAGCATCCCGGGACAGGACTTTAATTCACCCCTCCACTTT. This codes for CASIPGQDFNSPLHF.

The chain couples TRBV28 to TRBJ1-1; 7 nucleotides match TRBD1. Looked up from germline, CDR1 is MDHEN and CDR2 is SYDVKM. V shed 6 bases and J 4 bases; nucleotides not matched to a gene: 14. The CDR3 covers 16 residues. The CDR3 coding sequence is TGTGCCAGCAGCCTCGACTCGGCAGGGGGAATCACTGAAGCTTTCTTT. Translation: CASSLDSAGGITEAFF.

The chain is built from TRBV9 and TRBJ1-6; D not resolved. V lost 0 bases and J 7 bases, leaving 8 bases between the germline ends. The CDR3 contains 14 residues. CDR1 SGDLS and CDR2 YYNGEE come from the germline V gene. The CDR3 protein is CASSVEWSNSPLHF. In nucleotides, the CDR3 is TGTGCCAGCAGCGTAGAGTGGTCGAATTCACCCCTCCACTTT. The complete variable domain, with remaining parts taken from reference TRBV9 and TRBJ1-6, reads DSGVTQTPKHLITATGQRVTLRCSPRSGDLSVYWYQQSLDQGLQFLIQYYNGEERAKGNILERFSAQQFPDLHSELNLSSLELGDSALYFCASSVEWSNSPLHFGNGTRLTVT.

CDR3 in DNA: TGTGCCATCAGTGAGTGGGTGAACACTGAAGCTTTCTTT. It specifies CAISEWVNTEAFF. This chain joins TRBV10-3 and TRBJ1-1, with unresolved D. V lost 1 base, J lost 0 bases, and 3 bases lay in between. The CDR3 covers 13 residues. Germline lookup yields CDR1 ENHRY and CDR2 SYGVKD.

This clone was observed a single time. The genes are TRBV7-3 and TRBJ1-5, with 9 bases that match TRBD1. V was pared by 1 base and J by 0 bases, with 7 bases of the junction left unmatched. This CDR3 contains 18 residues. Germline CDR1 reads SGHTA; CDR2 reads FQGTGA. In nucleotides, the CDR3 is TGTGCCAGCAGCTTAAGAAGGGACAGGGTGGATAGCAATCAGCCCCAGCATTTT. Its translation: CASSLRRDRVDSNQPQHF.

The table lists this clone with a count of one. CDR3 nucleotides: TGTGCCAGCAGCTTCCCGATCGGTGGCTACACCTTC. Amino acid sequence: CASSFPIGGYTF. The J gene is TRBJ1-2, the V gene TRBV7-9; D remains ambiguous. There are 12 residues in the CDR3. V was shortened by 3 bases and J by 7 bases, with 9 bases between the two germline ends. Germline CDR1 reads SEHNR; CDR2 reads FQNEAQ (reference sequence).

CDR3: CASSAWSGSTNEKLFF. CDR3 in DNA: TGTGCCAGTAGTGCCTGGTCTGGGAGTACTAATGAAAAACTGTTTTTT. This chain links TRBV19 with TRBJ1-4, with D unresolved. Germline V CDR1 and CDR2: LNHDA, SQIVND (reference sequence). V was pared by 5 bases and J by 2 bases, with 15 bases between. This CDR3 region has 16 residues. Looking up the rest from reference TRBV19 and TRBJ1-4 gives the full variable domain: DGGITQSPKYLFRKEGQNVTLSCEQNLNHDAMYWYRQDPGQGLRLIYYSQIVNDFQKGDIAEGYSVSREKKESFPLTVTSAQKNPTAFYLCASSAWSGSTNEKLFFGSGTQLSVL.

The chain combines TRBV19 with TRBJ1-1; tentatively, D is TRBD1 (6 bases). The V and J ends lost 7 bases and 4 bases respectively, with 19 bases between them. The CDR3 is 15 amino acids. Germline V lookup: CDR1 LNHDA, CDR2 SQIVND (reference sequence). The CDR3 loop is CASTQGGGLGTEAFF. In DNA, the CDR3 is TGTGCCAGTACTCAAGGGGGAGGTTTGGGCACTGAAGCTTTCTTT.

The chain carries TRBV28 and TRBJ2-7; perhaps TRBD2 as D (6 bases). V lost 6 bases and J 7 bases, leaving 19 bases between the germline ends. This CDR3 region has 14 residues. In germline, CDR1 is MDHEN, CDR2 SYDVKM. CDR3 DNA sequence: TGTGCCAGCAGCCCACCGGGGGTCGTACAAGAGCAGTACTTC. It translates to CASSPPGVVQEQYF.

V and J are TRBV6-5 and TRBJ1-5, with D perhaps matching TRBD1 (5 bases). Germline-derived CDR1 and CDR2 are MNHEY and SVGAGI. Deletions cut 8 bases from V and 4 bases from J, with 15 bases between. The CDR3 runs 14 residues. The CDR3 DNA sequence: TGTGCCAGCGGCCCGACAGTTGATAATCAGCCCCAGCATTTT. Its translation: CASGPTVDNQPQHF.

The chain carries TRBV5-1 and TRBJ2-7; possible D gene TRBD1, 6 bases. Germline V CDR1 and CDR2: SGHRS, YFSETQ. The CDR3 is made up of 13 amino acids. Trimming shortened V by 7 bases and J by 0 bases, and 11 bases separated the two germline ends. CDR3 region: CASSQGSSYEQYF. The CDR3 bases are TGCGCCAGCTCACAGGGCTCCTCCTACGAGCAGTACTTC.

The V and J genes are TRBV5-4 and TRBJ2-2; TRBD2 matches at 9 bases. V lost 2 bases to trimming and J lost 1 base; unmatched junction nucleotides: 6. The germline CDR1 and CDR2 sequences are SGHNT and YYREEE (reference sequence). This CDR3 region has 17 residues. CDR3 residues: CASSFPLAGKNTGELFF. CDR3 in DNA: TGTGCCAGCAGCTTCCCGCTAGCGGGGAAGAACACCGGGGAGCTGTTTTTT.

The CDR3 loop is CASSMQRAGNEQFF. CDR3 in DNA: TGTGCCAGTAGCATGCAGAGGGCGGGCAATGAGCAGTTCTTC. The chain couples TRBV19 to TRBJ2-1; weak D call: TRBD2 (5 bases). Trimming left V 6 bases short and J 6 bases short, with 15 bases between. The CDR3 runs to 14 residues. The germline V gene encodes CDR1 LNHDA and CDR2 SQIVND (reference sequence).

V is TRBV10-2 and J is TRBJ1-2, with D hard to call. The CDR3 runs to 11 residues. Germline CDR1 reads WSHSY; CDR2 reads SAAADI. V was cut by 6 bases and J by 5 bases, with 7 bases left in between. CDR3: CASRDPYGYTF. CDR3 DNA sequence: TGCGCCAGCAGGGACCCATATGGCTACACCTTC.

This clone was detected only once. The V call is TRBV24-1, the J call TRBJ1-1; D perhaps matches TRBD1 (6 bases). Trimming left V 10 bases short and J 3 bases short, with 17 bases between. The CDR3 extends over 14 amino acids. CDR1 and CDR2 (germline): KGHDR, SFDVKD. The CDR3 coding sequence is TGTGCCACTAGATCCACAGGGATCGACACTGAAGCTTTCTTT. As protein: CATRSTGIDTEAFF.

V is TRBV3-1 (or the pseudogene TRBV3-2) and J is TRBJ1-2; 7 bases map to TRBD1. CDR3 length: 15 amino acids. Losses at the gene ends were 1 base for V and 3 bases for J; bases not matched to a gene: 5. Germline CDR1 reads LGHDT; CDR2 reads YNNKEL (reference sequence). CDR3 protein: CASSQVTGAHYGYTF. The CDR3 DNA sequence: TGTGCCAGCAGCCAAGTAACAGGGGCCCACTATGGCTACACCTTC.

The gene calls are TRBV19 and TRBJ2-5; D call uncertain. CDR1 is LNHDA and CDR2 is SQIVND in the germline V gene (reference sequence). Trimming took 3 bases from V and 3 from J, leaving 5 bases between them. The CDR3 extends over 12 amino acids. CDR3 sequence: CASSIAEETQYF. CDR3 coding DNA: TGTGCCAGTAGTATCGCGGAAGAGACCCAGTACTTC.

The chain combines TRBV10-3 with TRBJ2-2, with 10 bases aligning to TRBD2. V lost 5 bases to trimming and J lost 7 bases; unmatched junction nucleotides: 10. Germline V gene lookup returns CDR1 ENHRY and CDR2 SYGVKD. The CDR3 contains 16 residues. CDR3: CAISTGTSDFFGELFF. The CDR3, as DNA: TGTGCCATCAGTACCGGGACTAGCGATTTTTTCGGGGAGCTGTTTTTT.

The rearrangement links TRBV3-1 (or the pseudogene TRBV3-2) to TRBJ1-2; D unresolved. The length of the CDR3 is 14 residues. Looked up from germline, CDR1 is LGHDT and CDR2 is YNNKEL (reference sequence). Trimming removed 8 bases at V and 1 base at J, with 14 bases between. CDR3 DNA sequence: TGTGCCAGCGCATACAGTAATCTTAACTATGGCTACACCTTC. It codes for CASAYSNLNYGYTF.

J is TRBJ2-7 and V is TRBV19; either TRBD1 or TRBD2 may fit D (6 bases each). Germline V gene data show CDR1 as LNHDA and CDR2 as SQIVND (reference sequence). The CDR3 sequence is 13 residues long. Trimming left V 7 bases short and J 2 bases short, with 12 bases between. In nucleotides, the CDR3 is TGTGCCAGTAAGGGGGGAGCGACCTACGAGCAGTACTTC. Its translation: CASKGGATYEQYF.

The chain links TRBV18 to TRBJ1-5, with D uncertain. Deletions cut 3 bases from V and 1 base from J, with 7 bases between. Germline V CDR1 and CDR2: KGHSH, LQKENI. The CDR3 runs to 14 residues. The DNA for the CDR3 is TGTGCCAGCTCACCCTCGGACAGCAATCAGCCCCAGCATTTT. Translation gives CASSPSDSNQPQHF.